The 12 T cell receptor beta chains below all came from one sample that was sequenced in a study of shared T cell receptors in the human thymus. Method: immunoSEQ multiplex PCR; TCRdb's copy keeps in-frame clones and lacks some. The sample lists 720,000 or so clones; 80% to 90% were seen once. This sample was shared with a second study, whose subject was human thymus T cells.

Source material: thymocytes. Every receptor here comes from a girl under three years old with a congenital heart defect.

This chain links TRBV6-1 with TRBJ1-1; the D is unclear. Germline V gene lookup returns CDR1 MNHNS and CDR2 SASEGT. There are 16 residues in the CDR3. V was shortened by 8 bases and J by 0 bases, with 19 bases between the two germline ends. The CDR3 reads CASGVLMGRMNTEAFF. CDR3 bases: TGTGCCAGCGGTGTGCTGATGGGGAGAATGAACACTGAAGCTTTCTTT.

This rearrangement joins TRBV28 to TRBJ2-3; perhaps TRBD2 as D (6 bases). With 4 bases removed from V and 1 base from J, the gap between germline ends came to 24 bases. Germline lookup yields CDR1 MDHEN and CDR2 SYDVKM. The CDR3 is made up of 19 amino acids. The CDR3 protein is CASSCHPGVAGIGTDTQYF. The CDR3 DNA sequence: TGTGCCAGCAGTTGCCACCCGGGAGTGGCAGGGATCGGCACAGATACGCAGTATTTT.

V is TRBV5-1 and J is TRBJ2-1, with D uncertain. The CDR3 runs to 15 residues. Trimming removed 4 bases from V and 6 bases from J, with 17 bases in between. The germline gives CDR1 SGHRS, CDR2 YFSETQ. CDR3 sequence (DNA): TGCGCCAGCAGCCCCCCCATTGAGAGGTTCAATGAGCAGTTCTTC. It specifies CASSPPIERFNEQFF. Drawing the rest from reference TRBV5-1 and TRBJ2-1, the complete variable domain is KAGVTQTPRYLIKTRGQQVTLSCSPISGHRSVSWYQQTPGQGLQFLFEYFSETQRNKGNFPGRFSGRQFSNSRSEMNVSTLELGDSALYLCASSPPIERFNEQFFGPGTRLTVL.

This clone was picked up a small number of times. V is TRBV19 and J is TRBJ1-3; D is possibly TRBD1 (6 bases). Germline V gene lookup returns CDR1 LNHDA and CDR2 SQIVND (reference sequence). The CDR3 totals 19 residues. Deletions cut 7 bases from V and 0 bases from J, with 25 bases between. This CDR3 is CASTASGTLGLLSGNTIYF. CDR3 nucleotide sequence: TGTGCCAGTACCGCATCCGGGACACTGGGTCTCCTCTCTGGAAACACCATATATTTT.

This clone was seen only a few times. The chain has TRBV27 and TRBJ2-7; D gene unclear. Germline CDR1 is MNHEY and CDR2 is SMNVEV (reference sequence). With 3 bases removed from V and 4 bases from J, the gap between germline ends came to 13 bases. There are 14 residues in the CDR3. The CDR3: CASSFPGYHYEQYF. The CDR3 bases are TGTGCCAGCAGTTTTCCGGGTTATCATTACGAGCAGTACTTC.

J is TRBJ1-1 and V is TRBV5-4; 7 bases are a match to TRBD1. The CDR3 length is 16 residues. In germline, CDR1 is SGHNT, CDR2 YYREEE (reference sequence). V lost 3 bases and J lost 0; bases outside the gene matches: 8. The CDR3 DNA reads TGTGCCAGCAGCTCGATCCCAGGGGGATTGAACACTGAAGCTTTCTTT. Translating gives CASSSIPGGLNTEAFF.

This clone was detected only once. Other DNA sequences in the sample encode the same CDR3. The V gene is TRBV5-1, the J gene TRBJ2-2, with 7 bases lining up with TRBD2. From germline, CDR1 is SGHRS and CDR2 YFSETQ. Trimming cost V 2 bases and J 0 bases; bases outside gene matches: 4. The CDR3 is made up of 16 amino acids. CDR3 sequence: CASSLGSGANTGELFF. CDR3 nucleotide sequence: TGCGCCAGCAGCTTAGGGAGCGGGGCGAACACCGGGGAGCTGTTTTTT.

The chain employs TRBV5-4 and TRBJ2-1; tentatively, D is TRBD2 (6 bases). V shed 2 bases and J shed 3 bases, with 18 bases lying between them. This CDR3 is 17 amino acids long. CDR1 is SGHNT and CDR2 is YYREEE in the germline V gene (reference sequence). The CDR3 here is CASSFGWSGPLYNEQFF. For the CDR3, the DNA is TGTGCCAGCAGCTTCGGGTGGAGCGGGCCGCTCTACAATGAGCAGTTCTTC. The full variable domain, with the rest looked up from reference TRBV5-4 and TRBJ2-1, is ETGVTQSPTHLIKTRGQQVTLRCSSQSGHNTVSWYQQALGQGPQFIFQYYREEENGRGNFPPRFSGLQFPNYSSELNVNALELDDSALYLCASSFGWSGPLYNEQFFGPGTRLTVL.

V is TRBV27 and J is TRBJ1-2, with D perhaps TRBD1 (5 bases). Germline CDR1 is MNHEY and CDR2 is SMNVEV (reference sequence). The CDR3 is 13 amino acids. Trimming removed 3 bases at V and 10 bases at J, with 15 bases between. CDR3 amino acids: CASSLRQGPSYTF. The CDR3 DNA sequence: TGTGCCAGCAGTTTGCGTCAGGGCCCATCCTACACCTTC.

V is TRBV5-1 and J is TRBJ1-2; no definite D call. V was clipped by 3 bases and J by 5 bases, with 8 bases between them. Germline lookup yields CDR1 SGHRS and CDR2 YFSETQ. The CDR3 is 12 residues long. CDR3 residues: CASSSRKYGYTF. DNA of the CDR3: TGCGCCAGCAGCTCGCGGAAGTATGGCTACACCTTC.

The CDR3 sequence: CASSFYRYPNTQYF. CDR3 bases: TGTGCCAGCAGCTTCTACAGGTACCCAAATACGCAGTATTTT. The chain is built from TRBV5-4 and TRBJ2-3; a possible D gene is TRBD1 (5 bases). CDR3 size: 14 residues. CDR1 and CDR2 from the germline V gene are SGHNT and YYREEE (reference sequence). Trimming removed 2 bases from V and 7 bases from J, with 14 bases in between.

The J gene is TRBJ1-5, the V gene TRBV19, with a tentative D call TRBD1 (5 bases). V lost 3 bases to trimming and J lost 5 bases, with 11 bases between them. Germline CDR1 and CDR2: LNHDA and SQIVND (reference sequence). The CDR3 is made up of 14 amino acids. The chain's CDR3 is CASSIQGRYQPQHF. The CDR3 DNA sequence: TGTGCCAGTAGTATTCAGGGCCGATATCAGCCCCAGCATTTT.